Below, 16 T cell receptor beta chains from the same sample are listed, as sequenced in a study of Graves' ophthalmopathy and Graves' hyperthyroidism. TCR beta CDR3 amplification used RNA transcripts. A first-round RT-PCR used HTBI primers, followed by a second-round multiplex PCR. TCRdb used MiXCR to reprocess the multiplex PCR reads, holding one entry per CDR3 protein. The sample contains about 620,000 distinct CDR3 sequences, 22% of which appear only once. Source material: peripheral blood. The origin of the receptors is a young woman with stable Graves' hyperthyroidism. Some clones in this sample may be carry-over from other donors' samples.

This clonotype was found many times. This chain links TRBV6-2 or TRBV6-3 with TRBJ1-2, with 10 positions matching TRBD1. Germline assignment: CDR1 MNHEY and CDR2 SVGEGT. V shed 3 bases and J 1 base; nucleotides not matched to a gene: 5. The CDR3 spans 16 residues. This CDR3 reads CASSYGQGGINYGYTF. In DNA form, the CDR3 reads TGTGCCAGCAGTTATGGACAGGGGGGGATTAACTATGGCTACACCTTC.

The genes are TRBV10-3 and TRBJ1-2, with D unresolved. The CDR3 contains 14 residues. With 0 bases removed from V and 5 bases from J, the gap between germline ends came to 10 bases. In germline, CDR1 is ENHRY, CDR2 SYGVKD. CDR3 in DNA: TGTGCCATCAGTGAGTCCACACGATTTTATGGCTACACCTTC. It is translated as CAISESTRFYGYTF.

There are many counts of this clonotype. This CDR3 reads CASRESGSPLHF. DNA of the CDR3: TGTGCCAGCCGAGAGTCGGGCTCACCCCTCCACTTT. V and J are TRBV6-1 and TRBJ1-6; D ambiguous. CDR1 is MNHNS, CDR2 SASEGT, per germline. Trimming shortened V by 8 bases and J by 10 bases, and 12 bases separated the two germline ends. This CDR3 has 12 residues.

Concerning this clonotype itself: A much more abundant neighbour one base away suggests this may be a read error. The rearrangement joins TRBV12-3 or TRBV12-4 to TRBJ2-5, with D unclear. The CDR3 has 14 amino acids. V lost 2 bases and J 0 bases, leaving 7 bases between the germline ends. The CDR3 here is CASSLNVDQETQYF. As DNA, the CDR3 is TGTGCCAGCAGTTTAAATGTGGACCAAGAGACCCAGTACTTC.

This sequence joins TRBV2 and TRBJ1-2, with D perhaps TRBD1 (5 bases). CDR3 length: 10 residues. Germline values: CDR1 SNHLY, CDR2 FYNNEI. Trimming cost V 9 bases and J 4 bases, with 6 bases left between them. CDR3 sequence (DNA): TGTGCCAGAGACAGCTATGGCTACACCTTC. Its translation is CARDSYGYTF. Full variable domain (rest looked up from reference TRBV2 and TRBJ1-2): EPEVTQTPSHQVTQMGQEVILRCVPISNHLYFYWYRQILGQKVEFLVSFYNNEISEKSEIFDDQFSVERPDGSNFTLKIRSTKLEDSAMYFCARDSYGYTFGSGTRLTVV.

The sample holds a few counts of this clonotype. The rearrangement uses TRBV30 and TRBJ2-7; the D gene is possibly TRBD1 (5 bases). The germline V gene encodes CDR1 GTSNPN and CDR2 SVGIG (reference sequence). This CDR3 region has 14 residues. Trimming left V 8 bases short and J 1 base short, with 18 bases between. The CDR3 nucleotides read TGTGCCGCCCGTGGGGCAAGGGGATCCTACGAGCAGTACTTC. Protein: CAARGARGSYEQYF.

The chain combines TRBV12-3 or TRBV12-4 with TRBJ2-2; maybe TRBD2 (5 bases). The germline V and J ends were trimmed by 5 bases and 5 bases, with 15 bases remaining between them. The CDR3 sequence is 15 residues long. CDR3: CASSHTGPGTGELFF. Written as DNA, the CDR3 is TGTGCCAGCAGTCACACTGGCCCGGGAACCGGGGAGCTGTTTTTT.

The chain uses TRBV6-5 and TRBJ2-7; no clear D. The length of the CDR3 is 16 residues. The germline V gene encodes CDR1 MNHEY and CDR2 SVGAGI. Trimming cost V 0 bases and J 1 base, with 13 bases left between them. The CDR3: CASSYSTRLGSYEQYF. The DNA for the CDR3 is TGTGCCAGCAGTTACTCGACTCGGCTAGGTTCCTACGAGCAGTACTTC.

This clonotype was observed at least ten times. The chain employs TRBV27 and TRBJ2-2; the D is unclear. Germline assignment: CDR1 MNHEY and CDR2 SMNVEV (reference sequence). V lost 0 bases to trimming and J lost 0 bases, with 11 bases between them. The CDR3 is made up of 17 amino acids. The CDR3 DNA follows: TGTGCCAGCAGTTTATCGGTGGCAGTCCCGAACACCGGGGAGCTGTTTTTT. Amino acid sequence: CASSLSVAVPNTGELFF.

There are many counts of this clonotype. The chain carries TRBV6-2 or TRBV6-3 and TRBJ2-7; no clear D gene. The V gene's germline CDR1 is MNHEY and CDR2 SVGEGT. The CDR3 runs 12 residues. V dropped 0 bases and J dropped 7 bases, with 7 bases sitting between them. The CDR3: CASSYSVGEQYF. As DNA, the CDR3 is TGTGCCAGCAGTTACTCGGTGGGAGAGCAGTACTTC.

The V call is TRBV6-2 or TRBV6-3, the J call TRBJ2-2; 10 bases are shared with TRBD2. The germline V gene encodes CDR1 MNHEY and CDR2 SVGEGT. Losses at the gene ends were 7 bases for V and 1 base for J; bases not matched to a gene: 3. This CDR3 comprises 15 residues. Here the CDR3 reads CASTWTSGNTGELFF. CDR3 in DNA: TGTGCCAGCACCTGGACTAGCGGGAACACCGGGGAGCTGTTTTTT.

This clonotype was recorded many times. This chain uses TRBV6-5 with TRBJ1-1; D may be TRBD1 (5 bases). V dropped 0 bases and J dropped 9 bases, with 17 bases sitting between them. Germline CDR1 is MNHEY and CDR2 is SVGAGI. CDR3 size: 15 residues. The CDR3 DNA is TGTGCCAGCAGTTACTCCGGAAACTTCGGGGGACAAGCTTTCTTT. Protein: CASSYSGNFGGQAFF.

A single count supports this clonotype. V usage is TRBV15 and J usage is TRBJ1-1, with TRBD1 identical over 9 bases. The CDR3 is 12 amino acids. V lost 8 bases to trimming and J lost 6 bases; unmatched junction nucleotides: 4. Germline V gene sequence: CDR1 LNHNV, CDR2 YYDKDF (reference sequence). CDR3 loop: CATGQGRAEAFF. CDR3 sequence (DNA): TGTGCCACCGGACAGGGGAGGGCTGAAGCTTTCTTT.

This clonotype appeared many times. The gene calls are TRBV6-5 and TRBJ2-7; 8 nucleotides line up with TRBD1. Trimming at V came to 4 bases and at J to 3 bases, leaving 2 bases not matched to a gene. The CDR3 consists of 13 residues. Germline CDR1 reads MNHEY; CDR2 reads SVGAGI. The CDR3 loop reads CASSSTGVYEQYF. The CDR3 DNA reads TGTGCCAGCAGTTCGACAGGGGTCTACGAGCAGTACTTC.

This clonotype was counted at least ten times. The rearrangement links TRBV9 to TRBJ1-1, with 7 bases identical to TRBD1. The CDR3 consists of 14 residues. J was trimmed by 3 bases and V by 2 bases; bases with no gene match: 4. Germline CDR1 and CDR2: SGDLS and YYNGEE. CDR3 bases: TGTGCCAGCAGCGTGACAGGGTCGGACACTGAAGCTTTCTTT. Translating gives CASSVTGSDTEAFF.

This clonotype was counted between two and nine times. This chain links TRBV19 with TRBJ2-5; no definite D call. The CDR3 spans 13 residues. The V and J ends lost 6 bases and 2 bases respectively, with 10 bases between them. Germline V CDR1 and CDR2: LNHDA, SQIVND (reference sequence). CDR3 coding DNA: TGTGCCAGTAGAAACGGCAGACAAGAGACCCAGTACTTC. It codes for CASRNGRQETQYF.